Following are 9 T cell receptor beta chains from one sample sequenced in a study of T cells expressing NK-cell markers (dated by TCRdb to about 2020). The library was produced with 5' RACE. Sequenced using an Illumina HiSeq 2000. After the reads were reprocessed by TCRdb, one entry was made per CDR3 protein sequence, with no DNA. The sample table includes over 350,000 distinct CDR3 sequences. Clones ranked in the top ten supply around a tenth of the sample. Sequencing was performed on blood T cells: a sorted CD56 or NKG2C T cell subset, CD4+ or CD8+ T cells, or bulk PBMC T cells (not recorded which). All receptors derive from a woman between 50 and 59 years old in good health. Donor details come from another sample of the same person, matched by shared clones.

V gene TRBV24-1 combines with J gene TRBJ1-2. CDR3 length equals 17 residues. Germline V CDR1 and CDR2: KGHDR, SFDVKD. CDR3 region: CATSDLPFDGGYGGYTF.

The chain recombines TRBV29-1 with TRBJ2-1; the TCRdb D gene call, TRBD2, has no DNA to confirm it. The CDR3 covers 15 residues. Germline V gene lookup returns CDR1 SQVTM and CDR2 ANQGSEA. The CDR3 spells CSVGLRAGDSGEQFF.

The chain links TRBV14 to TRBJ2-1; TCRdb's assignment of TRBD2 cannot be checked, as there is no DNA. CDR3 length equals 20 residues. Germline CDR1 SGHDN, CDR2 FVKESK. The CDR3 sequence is CASSQVQAGVLESSYNEQFF.

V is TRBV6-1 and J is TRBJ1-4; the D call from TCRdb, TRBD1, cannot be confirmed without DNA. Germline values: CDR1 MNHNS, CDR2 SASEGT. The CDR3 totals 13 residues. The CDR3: CASAVDGGLKLFF.

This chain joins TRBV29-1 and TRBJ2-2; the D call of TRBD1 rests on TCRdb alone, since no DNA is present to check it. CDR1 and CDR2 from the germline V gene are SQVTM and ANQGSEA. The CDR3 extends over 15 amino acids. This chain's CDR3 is CSVPRPGGSTGELFF.

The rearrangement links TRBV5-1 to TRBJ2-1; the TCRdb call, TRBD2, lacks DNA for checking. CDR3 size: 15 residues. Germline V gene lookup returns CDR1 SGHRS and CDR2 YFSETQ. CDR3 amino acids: CASSLTSPAYNEQFF.

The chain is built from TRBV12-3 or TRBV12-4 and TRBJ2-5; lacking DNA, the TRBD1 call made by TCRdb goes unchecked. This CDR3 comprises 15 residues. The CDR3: CASSPGQGLQETQYF.

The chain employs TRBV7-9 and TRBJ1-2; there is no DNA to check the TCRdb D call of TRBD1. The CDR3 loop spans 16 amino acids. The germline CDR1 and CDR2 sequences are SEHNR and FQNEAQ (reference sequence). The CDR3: CASSAMHGDRDSGYTF.

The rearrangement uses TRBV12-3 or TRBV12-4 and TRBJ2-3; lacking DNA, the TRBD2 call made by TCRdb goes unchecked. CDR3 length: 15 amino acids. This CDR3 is CASTPSGSRVDTQYF.